This T cell receptor beta chain comes out of a study of PD-L1 blockade in urothelial cancer. About this clone: No antigen is known for it.

Germline V lookup: CDR1 LNHDA, CDR2 SQIVND (reference sequence). Between the trimmed V and J ends, which lost 6 bases and 0 bases, there was a span of 9 bases. The CDR3 totals 14 residues. Sequenced by immunoSEQ multiplex PCR; TCRdb stores in-frame clones only, minus some. The table includes some 2,500 clones, 35% to 40% detected once. Study-level points and caveats: Each patient yielded one FFPE tumor sample, not obtained immediately pretreatment.

V gene TRBV19 combines with J gene TRBJ2-1; the D is unclear. The input for sequencing was tumor tissue, taken before atezolizumab (anti-PD-L1) treatment. This TCR came from a man between 60 and 75 years old with urothelial cancer. As DNA, the CDR3 is TGTGCCAGTAGGCGGAAGATCTCCTACAATGAGCAGTTCTTC. Translating gives CASRRKISYNEQFF.